This T cell receptor (beta chain) was retrieved from a study of breast tumors, draining lymph nodes, adjacent tissues. This clonotype showed up many times. Its target is unknown. Samples came from axillary lymph nodes draining the breast cancer. Each CDR3 protein gets one entry after TCRdb re-called the multiplex PCR reads with MiXCR. Of approximately 150,000 distinct CDR3 sequences detected, about 33% appear once; the ten largest clones hold about 3.8%. Study-wide findings and caveats: Most tumor T cells seemingly derive from lymph node, then expand in tumor. Tumors had less TCR diversity than lymph nodes, more than nontumor tissue.

The ends were cut back, 0 bases at V and 8 bases at J, with 8 bases in the middle. The CDR3 is 13 amino acids. In germline, CDR1 is MDHEN, CDR2 SYDVKM. J is TRBJ1-5 and V is TRBV28, with D uncertain. This sequence was found in a female donor with breast cancer. Some clones in this sample may be carry-over from other donors' samples. The source material was axillary lymph node tissue. In DNA form, the CDR3 reads TGTGCCAGCAGTTTATGGCGAATGAAGCCCCAGCATTTT. Translated: CASSLWRMKPQHF.